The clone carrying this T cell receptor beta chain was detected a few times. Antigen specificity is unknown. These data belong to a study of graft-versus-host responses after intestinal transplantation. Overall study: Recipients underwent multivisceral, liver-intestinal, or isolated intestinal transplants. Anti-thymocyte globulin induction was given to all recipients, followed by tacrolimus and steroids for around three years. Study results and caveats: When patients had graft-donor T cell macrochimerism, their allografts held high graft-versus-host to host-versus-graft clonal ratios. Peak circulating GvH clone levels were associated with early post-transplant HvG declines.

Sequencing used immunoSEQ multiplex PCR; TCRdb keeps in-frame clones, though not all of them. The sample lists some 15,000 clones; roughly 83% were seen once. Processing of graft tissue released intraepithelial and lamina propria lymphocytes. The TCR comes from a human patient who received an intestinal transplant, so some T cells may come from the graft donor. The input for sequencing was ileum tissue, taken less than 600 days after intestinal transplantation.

CDR3 sequence reads: CASSLSPQGTMYEQYF. DNA for the CDR3: TGTGCCAGCAGCTTGAGCCCCCAGGGGACGATGTACGAGCAGTACTTC. This chain connects TRBV5-6 to TRBJ2-7; maybe TRBD1 (6 bases). The CDR3 is 16 residues long. CDR1 and CDR2 from the germline V gene are SGHDT and YYEEEE. Trimming removed 1 base from V and 4 bases from J, with 18 bases in between.